What follows are 17 T cell receptor beta chains derived from one specimen sequenced in a study of cytomegalovirus exposure and HLA in healthy donors. Primers included in the PCR were 60 Vbeta and 13 Jbeta primers. Sequenced by immunoSEQ multiplex PCR; TCRdb stores in-frame clones only, minus some. The repertoire holds approximately 190,000 clones, with around 83% as singletons. Sequencing input: PBMCs. These receptors were collected from a woman aged 18-35 years in good health and CMV-seronegative.

The V and J genes are TRBV9 and TRBJ2-7, with D possibly matching TRBD1 (5 bases). Germline V gives CDR1 SGDLS, CDR2 YYNGEE. The CDR3 totals 14 residues. Trimming took 0 bases from V and 6 from J, leaving 13 bases between them. CDR3 residues: CASSVVGASSEQYF. DNA for the CDR3: TGTGCCAGCAGCGTAGTTGGGGCCTCTTCCGAGCAGTACTTC. The entire variable domain, with the rest obtained from reference TRBV9 and TRBJ2-7, is as follows: DSGVTQTPKHLITATGQRVTLRCSPRSGDLSVYWYQQSLDQGLQFLIQYYNGEERAKGNILERFSAQQFPDLHSELNLSSLELGDSALYFCASSVVGASSEQYFGPGTRLTVT.

This sequence joins TRBV7-8 and TRBJ1-4; 7 nucleotides align to TRBD1. V dropped 3 bases and J dropped 6; count of bases not matched to a gene: 1. Germline V lookup: CDR1 SGHVS, CDR2 FQNEAQ. CDR3 length: 13 amino acids. The CDR3 here is CASSLTGYEKLFF. In DNA form, the CDR3 reads TGTGCCAGCAGCTTGACAGGGTATGAAAAACTGTTTTTT.

The chain's CDR3 is CASSPTGNTEAFF. Here the CDR3 DNA reads TGTGCCAGCAGCCCGACAGGGAACACTGAAGCTTTCTTT. V gene TRBV7-2 combines with J gene TRBJ1-1, with a weak D call TRBD1 (6 bases). This CDR3 spans 13 amino acids. V was pared by 5 bases and J by 1 base, with 8 bases between. Germline assignment: CDR1 SGHTA and CDR2 FQGNSA.

This rearrangement joins TRBV11-2 to TRBJ1-1, with no clear D. This CDR3 spans 14 amino acids. Trimming took off 5 bases at V and 8 bases at J, with 18 bases between the two ends. CDR1 is SGHAT, CDR2 FQNNGV, per germline. The CDR3 DNA is TGTGCCAGCAGCCCCCCCTTGGGGAGGGTCGAAGCTTTCTTT. It is translated as CASSPPLGRVEAFF.

This clone occurred a few times. Here the CDR3 DNA reads TGCGCCAGCGCCTTGGTAGGGGCTGTTGAAAAACTGTTTTTT. It encodes CASALVGAVEKLFF. This chain links TRBV10-2 with TRBJ1-4, with D possibly matching TRBD1 (5 bases). Germline CDR1 reads WSHSY; CDR2 reads SAAADI. Trimming stripped 8 bases from V and 7 bases from J, with 17 bases between. The CDR3 contains 14 residues.

This rearrangement joins TRBV7-8 to TRBJ1-5, with D hard to call. Trimming stripped 3 bases from V and 1 base from J, with 10 bases between. The CDR3 runs 15 residues. The germline V gene encodes CDR1 SGHVS and CDR2 FQNEAQ. This chain's CDR3 is CASSFKPGSNQPQHF. The CDR3 DNA sequence: TGTGCCAGCAGCTTTAAGCCCGGGAGCAATCAGCCCCAGCATTTT.

The chain is built from TRBV30 and TRBJ2-3, with D unresolved. The germline V gene has CDR1 GTSNPN and CDR2 SVGIG (reference sequence). CDR3 length equals 13 residues. V lost 5 bases and J 0 bases, leaving 9 bases between the germline ends. CDR3 coding DNA: TGTGCCTGGTCAATAACTAGCACAGATACGCAGTATTTT. Amino acid sequence: CAWSITSTDTQYF.

The chain recombines TRBV19 with TRBJ1-5, with D possibly being TRBD1 (5 bases). Looked up from germline, CDR1 is LNHDA and CDR2 is SQIVND (reference sequence). The ends were cut back, 6 bases at V and 4 bases at J, with 10 bases in the middle. The CDR3 has 13 residues. CDR3 bases: TGTGCCAGTAGCCCAGGGATTAATCAGCCCCAGCATTTT. Translated: CASSPGINQPQHF.

The chain joins TRBV9 to TRBJ1-2; TRBD1 matches 7 bases. The germline gives CDR1 SGDLS, CDR2 YYNGEE. Unmatched junction bases numbered 6, after V lost 3 bases and J lost 7 bases. CDR3 length: 13 residues. The CDR3 region is CASSATTGSGYTF. The DNA of the CDR3 is TGTGCCAGCAGCGCAACGACAGGGAGTGGCTACACCTTC.

V gene TRBV6-5 combines with J gene TRBJ2-1, with a tentative D call TRBD2 (5 bases). Between the trimmed V and J ends, which lost 0 bases and 3 bases, there was a span of 6 bases. CDR1 is MNHEY and CDR2 is SVGAGI in the germline V gene. The CDR3 runs 14 residues. CDR3 loop: CASSYSTNYNEQFF. The CDR3 coding sequence is TGTGCCAGCAGTTACTCGACTAACTACAATGAGCAGTTCTTC.

The chain combines TRBV19 with TRBJ2-3; no clear D gene. This CDR3 comprises 12 residues. The V gene's germline CDR1 is LNHDA and CDR2 SQIVND (reference sequence). V gave up 3 bases and J gave up 5 bases, with 6 bases separating them. The CDR3 sequence: CASSIPGDTQYF. The DNA of the CDR3 is TGTGCCAGTAGTATCCCGGGAGATACGCAGTATTTT.

The V and J genes are TRBV5-1 and TRBJ1-2; 7 nucleotides line up with TRBD1. This CDR3 spans 16 amino acids. Germline-derived CDR1 and CDR2 are SGHRS and YFSETQ. V shed 3 bases and J 2 bases; nucleotides not matched to a gene: 10. The CDR3 sequence: CASSSTGSLLNYGYTF. The DNA of the CDR3 is TGCGCCAGCAGCTCGACAGGGAGCCTCCTAAACTATGGCTACACCTTC.

J is TRBJ2-4 and V is TRBV28; D is ambiguous. V lost 4 bases, J lost 0 bases, and 10 bases lay in between. The germline gives CDR1 MDHEN, CDR2 SYDVKM. The CDR3 length is 15 residues. CDR3 sequence (DNA): TGTGCCAGCAGTTCTCGCGGCTTAGCCAAAAACATTCAGTACTTC. It codes for CASSSRGLAKNIQYF.

The chain has TRBV27 and TRBJ2-7, with 10 bases lining up with TRBD2. This CDR3 comprises 14 residues. Losses at the gene ends were 5 bases for V and 0 bases for J; bases not matched to a gene: 1. CDR1 MNHEY and CDR2 SMNVEV come from the germline V gene (reference sequence). CDR3 region: CASSGLAVSYEQYF. CDR3 bases: TGTGCCAGCAGTGGACTAGCGGTCTCCTACGAGCAGTACTTC.

Worth noting for this clone: This sample includes further DNA sequences coding for the same CDR3. This chain links TRBV9 with TRBJ1-1, with no clear D. The CDR3 runs to 14 residues. V lost 0 bases to trimming and J lost 4 bases, with 10 bases between them. Germline V lookup: CDR1 SGDLS, CDR2 YYNGEE. DNA for the CDR3: TGTGCCAGCAGCGTAGCTGGGGAGAGCACTGAAGCTTTCTTT. Its protein product is CASSVAGESTEAFF. The whole variable domain, filled in from reference TRBV9 and TRBJ1-1, reads DSGVTQTPKHLITATGQRVTLRCSPRSGDLSVYWYQQSLDQGLQFLIQYYNGEERAKGNILERFSAQQFPDLHSELNLSSLELGDSALYFCASSVAGESTEAFFGQGTRLTVV.

This chain connects TRBV28 to TRBJ2-2; D might be TRBD2 (6 bases). Germline CDR1 MDHEN, CDR2 SYDVKM. CDR3 length: 15 amino acids. Trimming took off 5 bases at V and 6 bases at J, with 16 bases between the two ends. Here the CDR3 DNA reads TGTGCCAGCAGTGACCACTCTAGCGTAGCCGGGGAGCTGTTTTTT. Amino acids: CASSDHSSVAGELFF.

The chain uses TRBV6-5 and TRBJ1-5; 9 nucleotides agree with TRBD1. The CDR3 is 14 amino acids. Germline V lookup: CDR1 MNHEY, CDR2 SVGAGI. V gave up 6 bases and J gave up 3 bases; unmatched junction bases: 3. The CDR3 DNA reads as TGTGCCAGCAGGGGACAGGGCCTCAATCAGCCCCAGCATTTT. This encodes CASRGQGLNQPQHF.